Shown below are 22 T cell receptor beta chains from a single sample sequenced in a study of T cells in Graves' hyperthyroidism and ophthalmopathy (dated by TCRdb to about 2019). Receptor amplification or capture employed multiplex PCR. TCRdb records Illumina HiSeq 2000 as the sequencer. Amplification of TCR beta CDR3 regions was carried out from RNA transcripts. A first-round RT-PCR of the TCR CDR3 used the HTBI primer set with the Qiagen OneStep RT-PCR kit. The public reads were reanalyzed by TCRdb: fastp trimming at Q25, MiXCR alignment, in-frame beta chains only. Every entry covers one CDR3 protein and lists the most common genes and DNA from its rows. For this sample the table gives 650,000 to 850,000 distinct CDR3 sequences, of which roughly a sixth were detected only once. The ten largest clonotypes hold 16% of the sample. Material for sequencing was blood. Every receptor here comes from a woman between 50 and 59 years old with Graves' hyperthyroidism that later progressed to Graves' ophthalmopathy.

This clonotype has only a few counts. The gene calls are TRBV19 and TRBJ1-5; TRBD1 matches 8 bases. This CDR3 contains 14 residues. The V gene end was trimmed by 6 bases and the J gene end by 14 bases; junction bases not matched to a gene: 15. Per germline, CDR1 LNHDA and CDR2 SQIVND (reference sequence). CDR3 sequence (DNA): TGTGCCAGTAGGATCGGGACAGGAAACCAACTGAAGCATTTT. Encoded protein: CASRIGTGNQLKHF. Full variable domain (missing parts from reference TRBV19 and TRBJ1-5): DGGITQSPKYLFRKEGQNVTLSCEQNLNHDAMYWYRQDPGQGLRLIYYSQIVNDFQKGDIAEGYSVSREKKESFPLTVTSAQKNPTAFYLCASRIGTGNQLKHFGDGTRLSIL.

This clonotype has a handful of counts. The rearrangement joins TRBV15 to TRBJ1-6; D gene unclear. The germline CDR1 and CDR2 sequences are LNHNV and YYDKDF (reference sequence). V lost 1 base, J lost 7 bases, and 5 bases lay in between. This CDR3 is 13 amino acids long. CDR3 sequence (DNA): TGTGCCACCAGCAGAGTTCCAAATTCACCCCTCCACTTT. Translation: CATSRVPNSPLHF.

This clonotype was found a few times. Because it lacks the conserved phenylalanine or tryptophan at the end, this CDR3 is likely a read error. This chain uses TRBV19 with TRBJ1-1; TRBD1 agrees at 8 bases. CDR1 LNHDA and CDR2 SQIVND come from the germline V gene (reference sequence). The V gene end was trimmed by 2 bases and the J gene end by 1 base; junction bases not matched to a gene: 12. There are 18 residues in the CDR3. The CDR3 coding sequence is TGTGCCAGTAGTATAATTTTTGGGCAGGGGGCGCGGAACACTGAAGCTTTCTCT. This translates into CASSIIFGQGARNTEAFS.

There are a few counts of this clonotype. The chain uses TRBV6-2 or TRBV6-3 and TRBJ2-7, with TRBD1 matching 10 bases. V lost 2 bases to trimming and J lost 2 bases; unmatched junction nucleotides: 12. Germline loops: CDR1 MNHEY, CDR2 SVGEGT. The CDR3 contains 18 residues. The CDR3 sequence: CASSYAPGQGFRAYEQYF. The DNA of the CDR3 is TGTGCCAGCAGTTACGCCCCGGGACAGGGGTTTCGTGCCTACGAGCAGTACTTC.

To note about this clonotype: At one end the junction does not follow the germline gene, possibly because of a read error. The chain carries TRBV6-1 and TRBJ1-5, with D unresolved. The CDR3 has 13 amino acids. Germline V gene data show CDR1 as MNHNS and CDR2 as SASEGT. The CDR3 sequence is CASMTDSDQPQHF. DNA for the CDR3: TGTGCCAGCATGACGGATAGCGATCAGCCCCAGCATTTT.

The table lists this clonotype with many counts. J is TRBJ2-3 and V is TRBV7-8; D is undetermined. CDR3 length: 15 residues. V lost 2 bases to trimming and J lost 2 bases, with 11 bases between them. CDR1 is SGHVS, CDR2 FQNEAQ, per germline. The CDR3 DNA follows: TGTGCCAGCAGCTTAAATGGCGGCTACACAGATACGCAGTATTTT. Protein sequence: CASSLNGGYTDTQYF.

This chain uses TRBV12-3 or TRBV12-4 with TRBJ1-2; a weak D match, TRBD1 (5 bases). The V end lost 6 bases, the J end lost 6 bases, and 17 bases lay between the germline ends. The CDR3 is 14 amino acids. DNA of the CDR3: TGTGCCAGCAGGGATTGTAGGGGCTCGGATGGCTACACCTTC. Encoded protein: CASRDCRGSDGYTF.

In this sample, this clonotype turned up many times. CDR3 residues: CASSDDSGSTLNTEAFF. DNA of the CDR3: TGTGCCAGCAGTGATGACTCGGGCTCGACCTTGAACACTGAAGCTTTCTTT. The J gene is TRBJ1-1, the V gene TRBV2; no firm D call. CDR1 is SNHLY and CDR2 is FYNNEI in the germline V gene. Trimming cost V 3 bases and J 0 bases, with 17 bases left between them. The CDR3 loop spans 17 amino acids.

The table lists this clonotype with many counts. The chain links TRBV20-1 to TRBJ2-7; 9 nucleotides match TRBD1. The CDR3 sequence is 15 residues long. After removal of 1 base from V and 3 bases from J, the junction contained 7 bases not matched to a gene. Germline values: CDR1 DFQATT, CDR2 SNEGSKA (reference sequence). CDR3 loop: CSARAGQGRVYEQYF. Written as DNA, the CDR3 is TGCAGTGCTAGAGCGGGACAGGGAAGGGTCTACGAGCAGTACTTC.

This clonotype occurred a few times. The chain joins TRBV6-5 to TRBJ2-1; 7 bases map to TRBD1. The V gene end was trimmed by 2 bases and the J gene end by 0 bases; junction bases not matched to a gene: 1. Germline V lookup: CDR1 MNHEY, CDR2 SVGAGI. The CDR3 has 15 residues. The CDR3 spells CASSYEGASYNEQFF. For the CDR3, the DNA is TGTGCCAGCAGTTACGAGGGGGCCTCCTACAATGAGCAGTTCTTC.

In its sample, this clonotype was seen a few times. This chain joins TRBV13 and TRBJ2-3; possible D gene TRBD1, 5 bases. The germline V gene encodes CDR1 PRHDT and CDR2 FYEKMQ (reference sequence). Trimming removed 2 bases from V and 3 bases from J, with 9 bases in between. The CDR3 contains 14 residues. This chain's CDR3 is CASSLSWTTDTQYF. CDR3 sequence (DNA): TGTGCCAGCAGCTTATCCTGGACAACAGATACGCAGTATTTT.

In its sample, this clonotype was seen many times. The chain is built from TRBV29-1 and TRBJ2-5; D not resolved. The CDR3 length is 12 residues. Germline CDR1 and CDR2: SQVTM and ANQGSEA. Trimming stripped 6 bases from V and 4 bases from J, with 12 bases between. The CDR3 protein is CSVVDGAETQYF. For the CDR3, the DNA is TGCAGCGTCGTGGACGGCGCAGAGACCCAGTACTTC.

The chain recombines TRBV24-1 with TRBJ1-5, with a possible D match to TRBD1 (6 bases). The CDR3 covers 14 residues. Looked up from germline, CDR1 is KGHDR and CDR2 is SFDVKD. V lost 6 bases and J 1 base, leaving 9 bases between the germline ends. CDR3 sequence (DNA): TGTGCCACCAGTAAGGGGGGGAGCAATCAGCCCCAGCATTTT. Translation: CATSKGGSNQPQHF.

V gene TRBV27 combines with J gene TRBJ1-1; the D gene is possibly TRBD1 (5 bases). Germline V gene data show CDR1 as MNHEY and CDR2 as SMNVEV (reference sequence). This CDR3 has 16 amino acids. Trimming shortened V by 5 bases and J by 0 bases, and 16 bases separated the two germline ends. This CDR3 reads CASSTQGVAMNTEAFF. The CDR3 DNA follows: TGTGCCAGCAGTACTCAGGGCGTCGCTATGAACACTGAAGCTTTCTTT.

This clonotype has ten or more counts. The chain joins TRBV12-3 or TRBV12-4 to TRBJ1-2, with TRBD1 matching over 10 bases. J gave up 6 bases and V 6 bases, and 4 bases lay outside the gene matches. The CDR3 spans 13 residues. CDR3 region: CASSPGTGDGYTF. CDR3 sequence (DNA): TGTGCCAGCAGCCCGGGGACAGGGGATGGCTACACCTTC.

V usage is TRBV3-1 and J usage is TRBJ1-4; D is undetermined. Germline CDR1 is LGHDT and CDR2 is YNNKEL (reference sequence). There are 15 residues in the CDR3. Trimming removed 0 bases at V and 4 bases at J, with 9 bases between. CDR3 sequence: CASSQDPSVNEKLFF. CDR3 DNA sequence: TGTGCCAGCAGCCAAGATCCTAGTGTTAATGAAAAACTGTTTTTT.

This chain joins TRBV4-1 and TRBJ1-5, with D perhaps TRBD1 (5 bases). Germline CDR1 MGHRA, CDR2 YSYEKL. Trimming took 0 bases from V and 9 from J, leaving 15 bases between them. The CDR3 sequence is 15 residues long. The CDR3 nucleotides read TGCGCCAGCAGCCAAGATGAGCAGGGATTGCGGCCCCAGCATTTT. It yields the protein CASSQDEQGLRPQHF.

The table lists this clonotype with a few counts. This rearrangement joins TRBV19 to TRBJ1-6; unclear D gene. The CDR3 spans 14 residues. In germline, CDR1 is LNHDA, CDR2 SQIVND (reference sequence). Trimming took off 3 bases at V and 8 bases at J, with 11 bases between the two ends. CDR3 sequence (DNA): TGTGCCAGTAGTATTACAGACCGTGATTCACCCCTCCACTTT. Translation gives CASSITDRDSPLHF.

The V gene is TRBV16, the J gene TRBJ1-4; D call uncertain. The CDR3 has 14 residues. Germline values: CDR1 KGHSY, CDR2 FQNENV. Trimming took 7 bases from V and 2 from J, leaving 11 bases between them. Here the CDR3 reads CASTTTRTNEKLFF. In DNA form, the CDR3 reads TGTGCCAGCACGACAACGCGGACTAATGAAAAACTGTTTTTT.

This rearrangement joins TRBV10-3 to TRBJ2-7; the D is unclear. CDR1 ENHRY and CDR2 SYGVKD come from the germline V gene. The CDR3 spans 13 residues. V gave up 4 bases and J gave up 7 bases, with 14 bases separating them. CDR3 in amino acids: CAISGASSSEQYF. The CDR3 DNA reads TGTGCCATCAGTGGGGCCTCCTCCTCAGAGCAGTACTTC.

As to this clonotype: A much larger clone lies a single base off, so this may be a read error. The conserved closing phenylalanine or tryptophan is absent in this CDR3, likely reflecting a read error. The chain is built from TRBV20-1 and TRBJ1-2; 7 bases are shared with TRBD1. This CDR3 contains 18 residues. The germline gives CDR1 DFQATT, CDR2 SNEGSKA (reference sequence). V shed 3 bases, J shed 2 bases, and the junction held 18 bases outside the gene matches. CDR3 loop: CSARPTGGQSIINYGYTL. The CDR3 nucleotides read TGCAGTGCTAGGCCCACCGGGGGACAGAGTATAATCAACTATGGCTACACCTTA.

This clonotype was counted at least ten times. V gene TRBV3-1 combines with J gene TRBJ1-4; D remains unclear. Trimming stripped 2 bases from V and 0 bases from J, with 1 base between. Germline assignment: CDR1 LGHDT and CDR2 YNNKEL (reference sequence). The length of the CDR3 is 13 residues. The CDR3 reads CASSQTTNEKLFF. The CDR3 DNA sequence: TGTGCCAGCAGCCAAACAACTAATGAAAAACTGTTTTTT.